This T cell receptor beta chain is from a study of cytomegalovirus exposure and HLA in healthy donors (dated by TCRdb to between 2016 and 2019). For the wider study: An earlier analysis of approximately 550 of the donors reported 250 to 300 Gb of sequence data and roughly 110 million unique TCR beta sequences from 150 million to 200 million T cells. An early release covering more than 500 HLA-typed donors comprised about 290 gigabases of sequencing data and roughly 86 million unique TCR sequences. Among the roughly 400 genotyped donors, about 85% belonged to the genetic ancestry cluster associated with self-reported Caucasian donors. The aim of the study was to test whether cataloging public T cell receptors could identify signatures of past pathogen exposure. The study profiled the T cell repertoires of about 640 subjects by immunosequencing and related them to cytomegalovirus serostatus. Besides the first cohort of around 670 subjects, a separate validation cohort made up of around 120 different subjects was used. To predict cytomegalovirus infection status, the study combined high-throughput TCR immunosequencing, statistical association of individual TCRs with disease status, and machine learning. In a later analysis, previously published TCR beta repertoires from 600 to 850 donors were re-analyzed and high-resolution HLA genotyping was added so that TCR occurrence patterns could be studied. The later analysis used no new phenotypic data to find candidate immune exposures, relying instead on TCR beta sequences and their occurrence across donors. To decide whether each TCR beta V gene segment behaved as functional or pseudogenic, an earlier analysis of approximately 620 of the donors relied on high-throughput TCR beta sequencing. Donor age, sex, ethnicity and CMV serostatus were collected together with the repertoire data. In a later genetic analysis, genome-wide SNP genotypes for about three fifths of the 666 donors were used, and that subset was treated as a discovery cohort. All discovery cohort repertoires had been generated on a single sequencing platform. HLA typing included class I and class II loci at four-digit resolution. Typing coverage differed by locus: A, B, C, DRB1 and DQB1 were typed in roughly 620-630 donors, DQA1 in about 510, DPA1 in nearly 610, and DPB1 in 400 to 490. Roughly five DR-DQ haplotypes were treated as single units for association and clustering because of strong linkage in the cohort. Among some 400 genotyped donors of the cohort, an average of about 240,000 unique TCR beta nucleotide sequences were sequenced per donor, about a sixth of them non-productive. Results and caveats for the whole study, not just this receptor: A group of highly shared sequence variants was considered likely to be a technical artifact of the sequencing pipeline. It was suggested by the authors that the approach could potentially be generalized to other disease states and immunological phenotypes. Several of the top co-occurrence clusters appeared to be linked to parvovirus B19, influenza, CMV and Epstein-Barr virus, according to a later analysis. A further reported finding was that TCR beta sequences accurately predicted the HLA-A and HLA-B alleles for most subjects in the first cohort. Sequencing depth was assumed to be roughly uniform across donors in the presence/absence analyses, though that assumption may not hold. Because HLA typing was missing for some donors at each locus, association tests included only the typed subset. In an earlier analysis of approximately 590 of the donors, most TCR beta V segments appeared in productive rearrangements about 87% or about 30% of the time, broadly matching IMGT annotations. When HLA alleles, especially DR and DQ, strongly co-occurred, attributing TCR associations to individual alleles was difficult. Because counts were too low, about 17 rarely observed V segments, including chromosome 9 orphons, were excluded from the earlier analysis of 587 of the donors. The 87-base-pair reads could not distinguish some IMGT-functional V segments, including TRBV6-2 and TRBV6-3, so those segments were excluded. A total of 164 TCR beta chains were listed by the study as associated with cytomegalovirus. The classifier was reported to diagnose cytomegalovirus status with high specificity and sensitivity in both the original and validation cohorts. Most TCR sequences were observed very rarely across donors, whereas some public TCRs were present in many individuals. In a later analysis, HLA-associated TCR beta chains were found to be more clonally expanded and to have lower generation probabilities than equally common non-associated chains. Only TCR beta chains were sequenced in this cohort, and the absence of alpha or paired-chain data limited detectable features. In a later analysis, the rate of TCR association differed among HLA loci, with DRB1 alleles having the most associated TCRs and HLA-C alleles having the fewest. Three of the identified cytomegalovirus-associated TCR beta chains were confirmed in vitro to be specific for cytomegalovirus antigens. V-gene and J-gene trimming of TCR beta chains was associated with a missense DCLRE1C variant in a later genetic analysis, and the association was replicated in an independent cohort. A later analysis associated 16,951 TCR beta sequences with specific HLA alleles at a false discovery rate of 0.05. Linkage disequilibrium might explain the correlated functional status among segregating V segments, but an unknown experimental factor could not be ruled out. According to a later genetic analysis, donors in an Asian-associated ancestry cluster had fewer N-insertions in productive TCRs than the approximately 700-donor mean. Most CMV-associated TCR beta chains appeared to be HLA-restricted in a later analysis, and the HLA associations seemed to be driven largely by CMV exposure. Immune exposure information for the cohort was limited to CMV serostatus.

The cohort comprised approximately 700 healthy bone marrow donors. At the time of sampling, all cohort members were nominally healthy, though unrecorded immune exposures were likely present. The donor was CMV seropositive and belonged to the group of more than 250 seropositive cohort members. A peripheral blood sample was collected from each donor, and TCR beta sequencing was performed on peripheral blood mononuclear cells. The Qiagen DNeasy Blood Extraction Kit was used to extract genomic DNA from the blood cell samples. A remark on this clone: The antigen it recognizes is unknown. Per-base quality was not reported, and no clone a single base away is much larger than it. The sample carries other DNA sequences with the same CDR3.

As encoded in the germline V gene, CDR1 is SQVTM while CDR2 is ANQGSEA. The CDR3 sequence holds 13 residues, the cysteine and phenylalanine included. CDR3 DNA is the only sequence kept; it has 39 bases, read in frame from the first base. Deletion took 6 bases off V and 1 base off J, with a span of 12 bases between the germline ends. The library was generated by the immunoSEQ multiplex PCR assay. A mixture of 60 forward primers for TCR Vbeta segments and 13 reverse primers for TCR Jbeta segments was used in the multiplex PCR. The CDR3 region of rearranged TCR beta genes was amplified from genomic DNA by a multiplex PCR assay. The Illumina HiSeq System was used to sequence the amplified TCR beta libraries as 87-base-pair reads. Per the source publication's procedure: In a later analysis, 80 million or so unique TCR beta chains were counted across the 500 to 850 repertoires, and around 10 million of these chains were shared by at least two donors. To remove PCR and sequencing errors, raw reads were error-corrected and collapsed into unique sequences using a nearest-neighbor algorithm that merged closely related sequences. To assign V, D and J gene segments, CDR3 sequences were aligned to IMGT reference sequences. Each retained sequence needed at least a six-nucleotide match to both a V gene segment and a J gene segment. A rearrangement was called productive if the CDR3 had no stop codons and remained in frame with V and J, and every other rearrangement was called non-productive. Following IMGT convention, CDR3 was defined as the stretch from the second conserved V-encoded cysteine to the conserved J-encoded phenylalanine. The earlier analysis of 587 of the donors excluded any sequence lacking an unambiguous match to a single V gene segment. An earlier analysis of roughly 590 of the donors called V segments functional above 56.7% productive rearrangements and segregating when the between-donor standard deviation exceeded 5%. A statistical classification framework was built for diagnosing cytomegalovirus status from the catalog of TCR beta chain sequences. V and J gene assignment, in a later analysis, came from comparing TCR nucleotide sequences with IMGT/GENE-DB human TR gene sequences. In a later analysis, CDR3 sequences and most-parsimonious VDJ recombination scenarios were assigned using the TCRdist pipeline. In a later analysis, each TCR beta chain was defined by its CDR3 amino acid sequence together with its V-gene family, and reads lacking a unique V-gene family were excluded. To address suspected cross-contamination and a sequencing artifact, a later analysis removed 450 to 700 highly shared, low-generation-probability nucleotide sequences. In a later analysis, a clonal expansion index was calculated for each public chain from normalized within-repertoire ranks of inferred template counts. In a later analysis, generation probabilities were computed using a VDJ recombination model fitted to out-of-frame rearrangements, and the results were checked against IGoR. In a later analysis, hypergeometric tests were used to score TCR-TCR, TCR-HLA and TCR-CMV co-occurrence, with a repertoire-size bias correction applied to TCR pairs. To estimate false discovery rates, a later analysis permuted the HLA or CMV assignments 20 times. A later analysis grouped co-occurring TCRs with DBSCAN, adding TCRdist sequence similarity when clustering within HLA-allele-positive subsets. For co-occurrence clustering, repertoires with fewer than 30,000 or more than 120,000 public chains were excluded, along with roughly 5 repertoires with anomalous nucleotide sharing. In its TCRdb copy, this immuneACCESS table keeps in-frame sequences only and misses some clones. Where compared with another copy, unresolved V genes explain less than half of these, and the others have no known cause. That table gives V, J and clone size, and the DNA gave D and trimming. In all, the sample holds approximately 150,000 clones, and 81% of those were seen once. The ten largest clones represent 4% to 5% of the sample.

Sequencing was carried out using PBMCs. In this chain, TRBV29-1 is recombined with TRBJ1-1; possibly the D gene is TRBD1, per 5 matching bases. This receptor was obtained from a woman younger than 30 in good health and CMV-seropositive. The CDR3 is CSVLRGGNTEAFF. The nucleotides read TGCAGCGTCCTTAGGGGAGGGAACACTGAAGCTTTCTTT.